What follows are 19 T cell receptor beta chains derived from one specimen sequenced in a study of PD-1 blockade in mismatch repair-deficient tumors. Data came from immunoSEQ multiplex PCR; TCRdb stores just in-frame clones and leaves some out. The sample has about 110,000 clones, roughly 80% seen once; the top ten hold approximately 5%. The sample consisted of peripheral blood, taken about 60 weeks after starting pembrolizumab. Receptors originate from an adult with mismatch repair-deficient cancer.

The chain is built from TRBV7-8 and TRBJ1-4, with TRBD1 identical over 7 bases. The CDR3 is made up of 15 amino acids. Trimming took 1 base from V and 8 from J; bases not matched to a gene: 7. The germline CDR1 and CDR2 sequences are SGHVS and FQNEAQ. The CDR3, as DNA: TGTGCCAGCAGCTTAGGACAGGGCCTTCGAGAAAAACTGTTTTTT. Translation gives CASSLGQGLREKLFF.

This chain connects TRBV4-3 to TRBJ2-7; 10 bases agree with TRBD1. V was clipped by 1 base and J by 5 bases; unmatched bases: 14. Germline V gene data show CDR1 as LGHNA and CDR2 as YSLEER. This CDR3 spans 18 amino acids. The CDR3 is CASSQGLPPGQGSNEQYF. The CDR3 DNA sequence: TGCGCCAGCAGCCAAGGACTACCACCGGGACAGGGGTCCAACGAGCAGTACTTC.

This clone was detected a few times. J is TRBJ1-2 and V is TRBV19, with D hard to call. Germline V lookup: CDR1 LNHDA, CDR2 SQIVND (reference sequence). V was trimmed by 5 bases and J by 0 bases, leaving 10 bases between them. The CDR3 runs to 14 residues. CDR3 sequence reads: CASSLGRTNYGYTF. As DNA, the CDR3 is TGTGCCAGTAGTCTTGGACGGACTAACTATGGCTACACCTTC.

The gene calls are TRBV7-2 and TRBJ2-1; 12 nucleotides match TRBD2. The CDR3 is 15 amino acids. Germline CDR1 is SGHTA and CDR2 is FQGNSA. CDR3 sequence (DNA): TGTGCAAGGTCTAGCGGGAGGGGCTACTACAATGAGCAGTTCTTC. Its translation: CARSSGRGYYNEQFF.

V gene TRBV10-1 combines with J gene TRBJ2-1; TRBD2 agrees at 9 bases. The CDR3 totals 16 residues. V gave up 0 bases and J gave up 10 bases; unmatched junction bases: 10. CDR1 is WNHNN and CDR2 is SYGVQD in the germline V gene (reference sequence). The CDR3 bases are TGCGCCAGCAGTGAGTCGGGCCTAGCGGGGCCGGGGGAGCAGTTCTTC. Translated: CASSESGLAGPGEQFF.

This clone came up once. The chain links TRBV9 to TRBJ2-5; TRBD2 aligns across 8 bases. The CDR3 is 15 amino acids. CDR1 and CDR2 (germline): SGDLS, YYNGEE. Trimming took 3 bases from V and 1 from J; bases not matched to a gene: 5. The CDR3 DNA reads as TGTGCCAGCAGCGCTAGCGGGTCGGTCCAAGAGACCCAGTACTTC. Translating it yields CASSASGSVQETQYF.

V and J are TRBV4-1 and TRBJ1-2; D is unresolved. V was cut by 0 bases and J by 4 bases, with 15 bases left in between. The CDR3 runs to 16 residues. Per the germline V gene, CDR1 is MGHRA and CDR2 is YSYEKL. The CDR3 loop is CASSQDPSGGPYGYTF. As DNA, the CDR3 is TGCGCCAGCAGCCAAGATCCCTCTGGCGGTCCCTATGGCTACACCTTC.

The chain has TRBV12-5 and TRBJ2-1; perhaps TRBD2 as D (6 bases). Trimming took 7 bases from V and 7 from J, leaving 8 bases between them. The germline CDR1 and CDR2 sequences are LGHNT and FRNRAP. This CDR3 has 11 residues. The CDR3 reads CASVRGNEQFF. Written as DNA, the CDR3 is TGTGCTAGTGTGCGGGGAAATGAGCAGTTCTTC.

The chain recombines TRBV6-5 with TRBJ1-1, with D unclear. The CDR3 length is 15 residues. Germline values: CDR1 MNHEY, CDR2 SVGAGI. Trimming left V 0 bases short and J 4 bases short, with 12 bases between. The CDR3, as DNA: TGTGCCAGCAGTTACTCTTCGGAGGGCGGCACTGAAGCTTTCTTT. Encoded protein: CASSYSSEGGTEAFF.

The chain joins TRBV6-1 to TRBJ1-1; D remains ambiguous. Germline CDR1 and CDR2: MNHNS and SASEGT. The CDR3 is made up of 13 amino acids. V was clipped by 5 bases and J by 1 base, with 8 bases between them. CDR3 coding DNA: TGTGCCAGCAGTTCACAGAGGAACACTGAAGCTTTCTTT. Its translation is CASSSQRNTEAFF.

V usage is TRBV19 and J usage is TRBJ2-1, with 7 positions matching TRBD2. V was clipped by 7 bases and J by 3 bases; unmatched bases: 6. The length of the CDR3 is 14 residues. CDR1 LNHDA and CDR2 SQIVND come from the germline V gene (reference sequence). CDR3 region: CASKGGSYYNEQFF. The CDR3 DNA follows: TGTGCCAGTAAGGGCGGGAGTTACTACAATGAGCAGTTCTTC.

The rearrangement links TRBV7-9 to TRBJ1-1; D remains unclear. V was cut by 2 bases and J by 1 base, with 8 bases left in between. Germline V gene data show CDR1 as SEHNR and CDR2 as FQNEAQ (reference sequence). CDR3 length: 14 residues. In DNA, the CDR3 is TGTGCCAGCAGCTTAATTCATGAGAACACTGAAGCTTTCTTT. This sequence encodes CASSLIHENTEAFF. Based on the CDR3 plus reference TRBV7-9 and TRBJ1-1, the full variable domain is DTGVSQNPRHKITKRGQNVTFRCDPISEHNRLYWYRQTLGQGPEFLTYFQNEAQLEKSRLLSDRFSAERPKGSFSTLEIQRTEQGDSAMYLCASSLIHENTEAFFGQGTRLTVV.

This clone appeared a single time. The gene calls are TRBV30 and TRBJ2-1; 9 nucleotides match TRBD2. The CDR3 runs 14 residues. V was clipped by 0 bases and J by 9 bases; unmatched bases: 6. Germline CDR1 and CDR2: GTSNPN and SVGIG (reference sequence). CDR3: CAWSVSGRTGEQFF. The CDR3 DNA reads TGTGCCTGGAGTGTGAGCGGGAGGACCGGTGAGCAGTTCTTC. Combining the CDR3 with reference TRBV30 and TRBJ2-1 gives the whole variable domain SQTIHQWPATLVQPVGSPLSLECTVEGTSNPNLYWYRQAAGRGLQLLFYSVGIGQISSEVPQNLSASRPQDRQFILSSKKLLLSDSGFYLCAWSVSGRTGEQFFGPGTRLTVL.

The genes are TRBV12-5 and TRBJ2-1, with 12 positions matching TRBD2. CDR1 is LGHNT, CDR2 FRNRAP, per germline. V gave up 4 bases and J gave up 8 bases; unmatched junction bases: 12. The CDR3 loop spans 17 amino acids. The CDR3 nucleotides read TGTGCTAGTGGTTGGATACTAGCGGGAGGCACCTGGGATGAGCAGTTCTTC. It encodes CASGWILAGGTWDEQFF. The variable domain in full, with the rest retrieved from reference TRBV12-5 and TRBJ2-1, is DARVTQTPRHKVTEMGQEVTMRCQPILGHNTVFWYRQTMMQGLELLAYFRNRAPLDDSGMPKDRFSAEMPDATLATLKIQPSEPRDSAVYFCASGWILAGGTWDEQFFGPGTRLTVL.

The chain couples TRBV18 to TRBJ2-3; D remains ambiguous. The CDR3 has 12 residues. Germline lookup yields CDR1 KGHSH and CDR2 LQKENI. Trimming took off 5 bases at V and 0 bases at J, with 3 bases between the two ends. For the CDR3, the DNA is TGTGCCAGCTCATCTAGCACAGATACGCAGTATTTT. Translating gives CASSSSTDTQYF. Based on the CDR3 plus reference TRBV18 and TRBJ2-3, the full variable domain is NAGVMQNPRHLVRRRGQEARLRCSPMKGHSHVYWYRQLPEEGLKFMVYLQKENIIDESGMPKERFSAEFPKEGPSILRIQQVVRGDSAAYFCASSSSTDTQYFGPGTRLTVL.

In this sample, this clone turned up once. The chain links TRBV4-1 to TRBJ2-7, with 7 bases identical to TRBD1. The CDR3 is 13 residues long. CDR1 MGHRA and CDR2 YSYEKL come from the germline V gene. With V trimmed by 1 base and J by 6 bases, 3 bases remained unmatched. The CDR3 loop reads CASSQVAGGEQYF. CDR3 coding DNA: TGCGCCAGCAGCCAAGTGGCAGGGGGCGAGCAGTACTTC.

There are a few counts of this clone. This chain uses TRBV12-5 with TRBJ1-1; D is uncertain. Trimming stripped 0 bases from V and 4 bases from J, with 6 bases between. Germline V gives CDR1 LGHNT, CDR2 FRNRAP. The CDR3 totals 13 residues. The CDR3 nucleotides read TGTGCTAGTGGTTTGGTACCGATCACTGAAGCTTTCTTT. Translating gives CASGLVPITEAFF.

This clone was seen only once. V is TRBV19 and J is TRBJ1-5; D remains unclear. Germline V gene data show CDR1 as LNHDA and CDR2 as SQIVND (reference sequence). The V gene lost 5 bases and the J gene lost 6 bases, with 8 bases spanning the gap. This CDR3 has 12 amino acids. DNA of the CDR3: TGTGCCAGTAGTCCTCGAAGTCAGCCCCAGCATTTT. It encodes CASSPRSQPQHF. Looking up the rest from reference TRBV19 and TRBJ1-5 gives the full variable domain: DGGITQSPKYLFRKEGQNVTLSCEQNLNHDAMYWYRQDPGQGLRLIYYSQIVNDFQKGDIAEGYSVSREKKESFPLTVTSAQKNPTAFYLCASSPRSQPQHFGDGTRLSIL.

V and J are TRBV25-1 and TRBJ1-1; 8 bases fit TRBD1. Germline values: CDR1 MGHDK, CDR2 SYGVNS. There are 13 residues in the CDR3. V lost 3 bases and J lost 5; bases outside the gene matches: 2. The chain's CDR3 is CASSDRGRTEAFF. The CDR3 bases are TGTGCCAGCAGTGACAGGGGGCGGACTGAAGCTTTCTTT.